The present T cell receptor beta chain was sequenced within a study of Graves' ophthalmopathy and Graves' hyperthyroidism. The sample holds a few counts of this clonotype. CDR3 length: 15 amino acids. V lost 3 bases to trimming and J lost 5 bases, with 17 bases between them. Germline values: CDR1 MNHGY, CDR2 SVAAGI. Hyperthyroidism patients, aged 18 to 65, were newly diagnosed, under 2 months' duration. The study amplified TCR beta CDR3 regions using RNA transcripts. The library came from an HTBI-primed first-round RT-PCR and a second-round multiplex PCR. TCRdb called the multiplex PCR reads again in MiXCR, with one record for every CDR3 protein. The data hold 560,000 or so distinct CDR3 sequences, with approximately 37% observed a single time.

The chain employs TRBV6-9 and TRBJ2-7, with TRBD2 as a possible D gene (5 bases). The sequence was collected from an adult man with Graves' hyperthyroidism. The sample taken for sequencing was peripheral blood or thyroid tissue (not recorded which). The CDR3 loop is CASSYSGSPGHEQYF. DNA of the CDR3: TGTGCCAGCAGTTACTCGGGGTCTCCCGGCCACGAGCAGTACTTC.